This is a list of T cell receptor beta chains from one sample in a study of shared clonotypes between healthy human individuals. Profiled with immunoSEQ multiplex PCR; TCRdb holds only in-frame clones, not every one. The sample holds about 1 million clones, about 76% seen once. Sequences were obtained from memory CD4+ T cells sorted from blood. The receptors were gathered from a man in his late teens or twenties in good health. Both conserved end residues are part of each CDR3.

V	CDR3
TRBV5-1	CASSSSGGGETQYF
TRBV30	CAWRTDRDEKLFF
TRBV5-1	CASSTTQNTGELFF
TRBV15	CATSTVFRGPNEQFF
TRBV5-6	CASSPYMTGERNIQYF
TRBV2	CASSEARSGRGRGYTF
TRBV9	CASSVDGQGVNTIYF
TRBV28	CASNRGQGGNQPQHF
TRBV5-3	CASAPGWGDPSNQPQHF
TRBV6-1	CASSEAPPNSPLHF
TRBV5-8	CASSSGQSGANVLTF
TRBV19	CASSIERIGIVTDTQYF
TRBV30	CASTTGKTYGYTF
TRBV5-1	CASSPGGGQGRETQYF
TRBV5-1	CASSFTGQYNEQFF
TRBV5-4	CASSLGTENSPLHF
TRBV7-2	CASSPWTSGTDTQYF
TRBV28	CASKGQGRNEQYF
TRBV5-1	CASSSDWGYEQYF
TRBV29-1	CSLRPGSSTDTQYF
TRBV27	CASRRPQGVGNTEAFF
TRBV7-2	CASSLQNSQETQYF
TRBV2	CASSYRGMNTEAFF
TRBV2	CASSRDRNSGNTIYF
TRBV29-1	CSFRGQGGYEQYF
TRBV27	CASRLLGQLRNDYLNYGYTF
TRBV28	CASSSRTSGGGNTDTQYF
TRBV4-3	CASSQQQGAVQPQHF